One sample yielded the 21 T cell receptor beta chains listed below, sequenced in a study of blood T cells in healthy people across ages. Together with a sample-barcoded 5' primer, a J-beta primer mix was included in a second PCR lasting about 6 to 11 cycles. TCRdb re-called the 5' RACE reads with MiXCR, one entry per CDR3 protein. The sample has approximately 1.5 million distinct CDR3 sequences; about 45% are singletons. Sequenced sample: blood. The receptors shown here come from a woman aged 18-30 years in good health.

A note on this clonotype: This sequence may be a read error, since a much larger clone differs from it by one base. The V gene is TRBV7-2, the J gene TRBJ2-7, with 8 bases identical to TRBD2. CDR1 and CDR2 (germline): SGHTA, FQGNSA. The CDR3 contains 14 residues. The CDR3: CANSLDGGAYEQYF. In DNA form, the CDR3 reads TGTGCCAACAGCTTAGACGGGGGGGCCTACGAGCAGTACTTC.

This chain connects TRBV20-1 to TRBJ1-5; D uncertain. Germline V gene lookup returns CDR1 DFQATT and CDR2 SNEGSKA (reference sequence). This CDR3 region has 15 residues. With 0 bases removed from V and 4 bases from J, the gap between germline ends came to 13 bases. In DNA, the CDR3 is TGCAGTGCTAGAGATCTCGGACGGAGGAATCAGCCCCAGCATTTT. Amino acid sequence: CSARDLGRRNQPQHF.

The chain employs TRBV15 and TRBJ2-1, with D perhaps matching TRBD2 (5 bases). Trimming left V 1 base short and J 7 bases short, with 14 bases between. This CDR3 contains 15 residues. Germline V gene data show CDR1 as LNHNV and CDR2 as YYDKDF (reference sequence). The CDR3, as DNA: TGTGCCACCAGCAGAGTGGGAACGCGAGGGAATGAGCAGTTCTTC. The encoded protein is CATSRVGTRGNEQFF.

This clonotype was found once. J is TRBJ2-7 and V is TRBV28, with 8 bases matching TRBD1. Per the germline V gene, CDR1 is MDHEN and CDR2 is SYDVKM. The trim removed 5 bases at V and 6 bases at J, leaving 6 bases unmatched. The CDR3 has 13 residues. The CDR3 DNA is TGTGCCAGCAGTGGGACAGGTTCGGGCGAGCAGTACTTC. Its protein product is CASSGTGSGEQYF.

In this sample, this clonotype turned up a few times. The chain links TRBV4-3 to TRBJ2-3; the match to TRBD2 covers 10 bases. The V gene end was trimmed by 1 base and the J gene end by 3 bases; junction bases not matched to a gene: 7. CDR3 size: 17 residues. Germline assignment: CDR1 LGHNA and CDR2 YSLEER. CDR3 region: CASSQAPGLAKTDTQYF. The CDR3 coding sequence is TGCGCCAGCAGCCAAGCCCCGGGACTAGCGAAAACAGATACGCAGTATTTT.

This chain links TRBV12-3 or TRBV12-4 with TRBJ2-1, with 10 bases matching TRBD2. The CDR3 extends over 14 amino acids. Losses at the gene ends were 5 bases for V and 3 bases for J; bases not matched to a gene: 1. DNA for the CDR3: TGTGCCAGCAGTAAGCGGGGGGGCTACAATGAGCAGTTCTTC. This encodes CASSKRGGYNEQFF.

This clonotype was seen just once. V usage is TRBV5-1 and J usage is TRBJ1-1; D is perhaps TRBD1 (6 bases). V shed 5 bases and J shed 4 bases, with 15 bases lying between them. CDR1 and CDR2 from the germline V gene are SGHRS and YFSETQ. The CDR3 totals 14 residues. In nucleotides, the CDR3 is TGCGCCAGCAGATTCGTTACAGGGATCACTGAAGCTTTCTTT. Its translation is CASRFVTGITEAFF.

This chain links TRBV20-1 with TRBJ1-1; a possible D gene is TRBD1 (6 bases). The germline V and J ends were trimmed by 6 bases and 8 bases, with 19 bases remaining between them. Germline CDR1 DFQATT, CDR2 SNEGSKA (reference sequence). There are 13 residues in the CDR3. This CDR3 reads CSARRPGEGEAFF. The CDR3, as DNA: TGCAGTGCCAGAAGGCCAGGGGAGGGGGAAGCTTTCTTT.

This clonotype turned up a few times. The gene calls are TRBV20-1 and TRBJ1-5; D might be TRBD1 (6 bases). The CDR3 contains 16 residues. Germline V gene sequence: CDR1 DFQATT, CDR2 SNEGSKA (reference sequence). Trimming left V 0 bases short and J 6 bases short, with 18 bases between. The CDR3 nucleotides are TGCAGTGCTAGAGATCGGGGGGGCCTACAAGGTCAGCCCCAGCATTTT. It is translated as CSARDRGGLQGQPQHF.

The V and J genes are TRBV7-6 and TRBJ2-4, with 9 bases fitting TRBD1. The end of the DNA aligns better with TRBJ2-7, so the J call may be wrong. This CDR3 has 14 residues. CDR1 is SGHVS and CDR2 is FNYEAQ in the germline V gene. In DNA, the CDR3 is TGTGCCAGCAGCTTAGGTGGACAGGGGAGCGAGCAGTACTTC. This codes for CASSLGGQGSEQYF.

The chain employs TRBV21-1 and TRBJ2-7; the listed D gene, TRBD1, was not tested against the DNA. TRBV21-1 is a pseudogene segment. The CDR3 length is 12 residues. For the CDR3, the DNA is TGTGCCAGCGCGGGGGTCACCTACGAGCAGTACTTC. It specifies CASAGVTYEQYF.

This CDR3 is CASSEWASGVNSPLHF. DNA for the CDR3: TGTGCCAGCAGTGAATGGGCATCGGGAGTTAATTCACCCCTCCACTTT. The rearrangement links TRBV25-1 to TRBJ1-6; D remains ambiguous. The ends were cut back, 1 base at V and 6 bases at J, with 13 bases in the middle. In germline, CDR1 is MGHDK, CDR2 SYGVNS. The CDR3 spans 16 residues.

The chain couples TRBV20-1 to TRBJ2-1; the D is unclear. There are 14 residues in the CDR3. Trimming left V 3 bases short and J 3 bases short, with 12 bases between. Germline loops: CDR1 DFQATT, CDR2 SNEGSKA (reference sequence). The CDR3 DNA is TGCAGTGCTAGTAACGCTGGAAGCTACAATGAGCAGTTCTTC. Translation gives CSASNAGSYNEQFF.

The chain joins TRBV27 to TRBJ1-5, with a tentative D call TRBD1 (6 bases). Germline V CDR1 and CDR2: MNHEY, SMNVEV (reference sequence). The ends were cut back, 0 bases at V and 11 bases at J, with 20 bases in the middle. The CDR3 runs to 16 residues. CDR3 in DNA: TGTGCCAGCAGTTTATCATTAGGGGGGGGACAATCAGCCCAGCATTTT. It is translated as CASSLSLGGGQSAQHF.

As concerns this clonotype: The junction differs from germline at one of its ends, possibly a read error. The rearrangement links TRBV5-4 to TRBJ2-3, with D perhaps TRBD1 or TRBD2 (5 bases each). There are 15 residues in the CDR3. The germline V gene has CDR1 SGHNT and CDR2 YYREEE (reference sequence). The CDR3 bases are TGTGCCAGCAGCTTGGTGGCAGGGAGCACAGATACGCGGTATTTT. Translated, it gives CASSLVAGSTDTRYF.

This clonotype was detected only a few times. This rearrangement joins TRBV7-3 to TRBJ2-7; 9 bases map to TRBD2. Germline values: CDR1 SGHTA, CDR2 FQGTGA. Unmatched junction bases numbered 11, after V lost 4 bases and J lost 7 bases. This CDR3 is 15 amino acids long. The CDR3 is CASSSTSGPYNEQYF. DNA of the CDR3: TGTGCCAGCAGCTCGACTAGCGGCCCCTACAATGAGCAGTACTTC. Complete variable domain (other parts from reference TRBV7-3 and TRBJ2-7): GAGVSQTPSNKVTEKGKYVELRCDPISGHTALYWYRQSLGQGPEFLIYFQGTGAADDSGLPNDRFFAVRPEGSVSTLKIQRTERGDSAVYLCASSSTSGPYNEQYFGPGTRLTVT.

In its sample, this clonotype was seen a few times. The chain employs TRBV4-1 and TRBJ1-6; maybe TRBD1 (5 bases). The CDR3 has 15 amino acids. Looked up from germline, CDR1 is MGHRA and CDR2 is YSYEKL. V lost 5 bases, J lost 6 bases, and 14 bases lay in between. CDR3: CASSKGEGANSPLHF. The DNA for the CDR3 is TGCGCCAGCAGCAAAGGGGAGGGAGCTAATTCACCCCTCCACTTT.

The sample holds a few counts of this clonotype. The genes are TRBV2 and TRBJ2-3, with 7 bases that match TRBD2. From germline, CDR1 is SNHLY and CDR2 FYNNEI. The length of the CDR3 is 14 residues. V dropped 6 bases and J dropped 2; count of bases not matched to a gene: 5. CDR3 sequence (DNA): TGTGCCAGCAGCAGGGACTATACCACAGATACGCAGTATTTT. Amino acids: CASSRDYTTDTQYF.

This clonotype was counted only a few times. The CDR3 nucleotides read TGCGCCAGCAGCTTTGACACTCCCATAACCTACGAGCAGTACTTC. Its translation is CASSFDTPITYEQYF. This rearrangement joins TRBV5-1 to TRBJ2-4; D is uncertain. The DNA end lines up better with TRBJ2-7; the J call may be wrong. The CDR3 totals 15 residues. In germline, CDR1 is SGHRS, CDR2 YFSETQ.

This clonotype has just a few counts. Given a much more abundant clone one base away, this may be a read error. V gene TRBV5-1 combines with J gene TRBJ2-1; D is undetermined. CDR1 is SGHRS, CDR2 YFSETQ, per germline. The CDR3 length is 14 residues. Trimming pared 3 bases from V and 13 bases from J, leaving 20 bases between. CDR3 loop: CASSSRDLSETQFF. The CDR3 nucleotides read TGCGCCAGCAGCTCACGAGACCTCTCGGAGACCCAGTTCTTC.

The genes are TRBV6-4 and TRBJ1-2; unclear D gene. Germline-derived CDR1 and CDR2 are MRHNA and SNTAGT. The CDR3 loop spans 13 amino acids. Trimming cost V 8 bases and J 3 bases, with 13 bases left between them. The CDR3 coding sequence is TGTGCCAGCTCCCGGGGAGCTGACTATGGCTACACCTTC. Its protein is CASSRGADYGYTF.